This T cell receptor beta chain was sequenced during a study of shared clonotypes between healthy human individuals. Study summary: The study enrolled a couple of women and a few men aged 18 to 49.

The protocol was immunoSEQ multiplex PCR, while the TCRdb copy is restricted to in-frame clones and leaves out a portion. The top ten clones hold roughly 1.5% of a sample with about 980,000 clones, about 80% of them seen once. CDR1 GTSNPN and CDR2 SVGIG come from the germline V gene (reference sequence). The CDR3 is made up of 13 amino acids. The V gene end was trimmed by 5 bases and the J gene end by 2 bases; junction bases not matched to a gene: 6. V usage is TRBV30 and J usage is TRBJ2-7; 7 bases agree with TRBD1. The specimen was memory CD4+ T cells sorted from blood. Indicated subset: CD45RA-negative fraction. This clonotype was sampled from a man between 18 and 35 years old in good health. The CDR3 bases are TGTGCCTGGTGGAACAGGGGCGCCTACGAGCAGTACTTC. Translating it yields CAWWNRGAYEQYF.